The entry below gives a single TCR beta chain sequence along with its context. Its antigen remains unknown. The entry originates in a study of vaccination effects on CD4 cells after COVID-19. Study details: Participants were given two doses of BNT162b2 or mRNA-1273 vaccine.

Clones were read by immunoSEQ multiplex PCR, and TCRdb kept only the in-frame ones, dropping some. The sample holds fewer than 25,000 clones, more than 70% seen once. Prior to sequencing, the ViraFEST assay stimulated PBMC with viral peptide pools, which expanded the antigen-specific CD4+ T cells. Isolation of CD4+ T cells took place after less than 12 days of culture. Vaccine recipients had no previous SARS-CoV-2 infection; their nucleocapsid antibodies were negative. Roughly 2.1 million PBMC per well were cultured with 10 IU/ml IL-2 and about 9.8 ug/ml peptides. V was pared by 3 bases and J by 0 bases, with 8 bases between. Per germline, CDR1 SGHRS and CDR2 YFSETQ. This CDR3 is 14 amino acids long.

This receptor was taken from a human donor who received a COVID-19 vaccine. The sequences come from CD4+ T cells from PBMCs cultured with HCoV-NL63 spike peptides, collected before COVID-19 vaccination. The rearrangement joins TRBV5-1 to TRBJ2-3; no reliable D call. The CDR3 loop reads CASSSTSSTDTQYF. CDR3 coding DNA: TGCGCCAGCAGCTCGACCTCTAGCACAGATACGCAGTATTTT.